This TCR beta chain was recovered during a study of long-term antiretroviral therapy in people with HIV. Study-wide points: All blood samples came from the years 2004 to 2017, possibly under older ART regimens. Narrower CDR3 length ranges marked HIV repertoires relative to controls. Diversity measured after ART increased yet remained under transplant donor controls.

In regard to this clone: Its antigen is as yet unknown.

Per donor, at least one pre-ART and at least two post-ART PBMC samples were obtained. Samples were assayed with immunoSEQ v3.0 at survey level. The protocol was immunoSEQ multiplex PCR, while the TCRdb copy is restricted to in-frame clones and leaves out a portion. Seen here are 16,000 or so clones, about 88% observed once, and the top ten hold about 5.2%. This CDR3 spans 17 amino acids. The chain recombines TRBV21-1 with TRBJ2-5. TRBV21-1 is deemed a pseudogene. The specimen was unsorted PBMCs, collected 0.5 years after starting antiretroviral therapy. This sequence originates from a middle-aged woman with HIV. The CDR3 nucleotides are TGTGCCAGCAGCAAAACCCGACCTCGGGGCCGCCAAGAGACCCAGTACTTC. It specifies CASSKTRPRGRQETQYF.